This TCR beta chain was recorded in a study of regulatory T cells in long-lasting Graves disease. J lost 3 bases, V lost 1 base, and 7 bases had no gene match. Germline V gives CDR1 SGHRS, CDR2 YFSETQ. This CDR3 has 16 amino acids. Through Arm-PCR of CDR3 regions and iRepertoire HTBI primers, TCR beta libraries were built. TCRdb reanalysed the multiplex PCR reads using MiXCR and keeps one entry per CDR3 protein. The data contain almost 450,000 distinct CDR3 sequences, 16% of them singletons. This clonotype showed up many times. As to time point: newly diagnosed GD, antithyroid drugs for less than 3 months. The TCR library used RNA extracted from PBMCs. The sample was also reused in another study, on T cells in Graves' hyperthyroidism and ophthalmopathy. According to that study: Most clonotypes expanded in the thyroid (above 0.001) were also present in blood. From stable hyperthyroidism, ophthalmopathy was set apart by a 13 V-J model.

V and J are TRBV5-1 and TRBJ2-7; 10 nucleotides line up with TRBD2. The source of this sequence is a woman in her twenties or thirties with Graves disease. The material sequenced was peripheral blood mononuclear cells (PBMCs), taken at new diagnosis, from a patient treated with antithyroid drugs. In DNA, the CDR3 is TGCGCCAGCAGCTTGACCGCTAGCGGGAGCGTCTACGAGCAGTACTTC. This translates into CASSLTASGSVYEQYF.